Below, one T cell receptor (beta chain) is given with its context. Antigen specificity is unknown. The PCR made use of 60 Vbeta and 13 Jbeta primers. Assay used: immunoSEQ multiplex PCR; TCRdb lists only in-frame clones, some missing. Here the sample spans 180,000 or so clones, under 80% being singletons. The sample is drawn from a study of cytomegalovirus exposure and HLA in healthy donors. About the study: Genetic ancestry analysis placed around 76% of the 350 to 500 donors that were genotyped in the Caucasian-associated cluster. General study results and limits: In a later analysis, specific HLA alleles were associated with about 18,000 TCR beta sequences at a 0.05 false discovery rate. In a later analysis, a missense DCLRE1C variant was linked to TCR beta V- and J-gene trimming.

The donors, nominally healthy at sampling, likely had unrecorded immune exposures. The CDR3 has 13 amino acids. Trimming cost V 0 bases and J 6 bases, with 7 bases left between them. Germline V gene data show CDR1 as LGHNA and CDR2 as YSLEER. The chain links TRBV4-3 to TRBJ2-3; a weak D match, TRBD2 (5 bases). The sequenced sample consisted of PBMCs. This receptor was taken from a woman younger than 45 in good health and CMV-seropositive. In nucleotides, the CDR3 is TGCGCCAGCAGCCAAGATCGGAGGGATACGCAGTATTTT. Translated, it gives CASSQDRRDTQYF.